This T cell receptor beta chain stems from a study of blood T cell repertoires in COVID-19. As for the study in general: The United States, Italy and Spain provided the acute and convalescent COVID-19 samples.

TCRdb's copy holds only in-frame clones and misses some; the assay was immunoSEQ multiplex PCR. Of approximately 400,000 clones in the sample, around 89% were seen once. V lost 2 bases, J lost 4 bases, and 10 bases lay in between. Germline CDR1 and CDR2: MDHEN and SYDVKM. The CDR3 sequence is 14 residues long. Sequencing was carried out using peripheral blood. The sequence came from a middle-aged man with acute or convalescent COVID-19. This chain links TRBV28 with TRBJ2-3, with a weak D call TRBD1 (5 bases). The CDR3 nucleotides are TGTGCCAGCAGTTTAATCCAGGGTCCAGATACGCAGTATTTT. It yields the protein CASSLIQGPDTQYF. The full variable domain, in which reference TRBV28 and TRBJ2-3 provide the parts outside the CDR3, is DVKVTQSSRYLVKRTGEKVFLECVQDMDHENMFWYRQDPGLGLRLIYFSYDVKMKEKGDIPEGYSVSREKKERFSLILESASTNQTSMYLCASSLIQGPDTQYFGPGTRLTVL.